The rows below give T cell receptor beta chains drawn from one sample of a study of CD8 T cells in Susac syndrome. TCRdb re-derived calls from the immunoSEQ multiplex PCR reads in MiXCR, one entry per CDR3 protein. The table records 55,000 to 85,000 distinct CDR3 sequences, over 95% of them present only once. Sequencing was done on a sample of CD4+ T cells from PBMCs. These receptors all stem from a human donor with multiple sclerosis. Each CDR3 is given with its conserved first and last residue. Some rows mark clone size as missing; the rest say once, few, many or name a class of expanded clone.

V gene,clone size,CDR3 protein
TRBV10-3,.,CAISEGAGTTEAFF
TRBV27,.,CASSLGRRHTEAFF
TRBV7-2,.,CASSLGTGSYEQYF
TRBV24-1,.,CATSDKGQGQETQYF
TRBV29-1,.,CSARTSNQPQHF
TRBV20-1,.,CSAPLTTRNIQYF
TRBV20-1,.,CSAYLAGGQTDTQYF
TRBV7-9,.,CASNDGTVNEKLFF
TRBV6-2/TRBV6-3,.,CASSYVAVHNEQFF
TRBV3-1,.,CASSRSGGRREQYF
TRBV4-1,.,CASSQPLVRETQYF
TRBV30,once,CAWSGGNNSPLHF
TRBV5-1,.,CASSILAAETQYF
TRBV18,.,CASSPKTGWDGYTF
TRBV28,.,CASVASSGANVLTF
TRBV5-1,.,CASSLEGIGNTEAFF
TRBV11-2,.,CASSLAGLLAGGLVETQYF
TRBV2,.,CASSSLRAPTDGYTF
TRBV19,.,CASSINDGETQYF
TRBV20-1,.,CSARVPGSTDTQYF
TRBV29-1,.,CSVEGTFTAGGTDTQYF
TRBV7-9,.,CASSLDRGDQPQHF
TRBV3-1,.,CASSHLDGRGDGYTF
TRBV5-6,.,CASSSPSRLAGGPYF
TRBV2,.,CASKSTGTSDTQYF
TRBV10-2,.,CASSDLGRYQPQHF
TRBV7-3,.,CASSFEWNSPLHF
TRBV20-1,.,CSADPGQVGNEQFF
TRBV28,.,CASSLPRGVNIQYF
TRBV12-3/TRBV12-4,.,CASSPEQAPPTDTQYF
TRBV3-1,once,CASSRQLSQYF
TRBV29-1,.,CSVVPRELTGELFF
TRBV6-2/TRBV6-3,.,CASRDLAVRSYNEQFF
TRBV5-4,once,CASRGLENSPLHF
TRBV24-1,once,CAARSSGATGELFF
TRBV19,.,CASSIPGQNTGELFF
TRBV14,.,CASSQRSKDTQYF
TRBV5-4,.,CASSLDASSYNSPLHF
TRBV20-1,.,CSATNHLVANVVTDTQYF
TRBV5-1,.,CASSWAAGDSSYNEQFF
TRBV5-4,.,CASSLERPANEQFF
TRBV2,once,CASSEFGTGELFF
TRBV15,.,CATSRGGAGGYTF
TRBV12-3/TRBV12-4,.,CASSPTSGGTYEQYF
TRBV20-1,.,CSTGLAGDEQYF
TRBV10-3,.,CAIGAGTTTDTQYF
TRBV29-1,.,CSDHYLEGYTF
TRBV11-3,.,CASSWTGTSGTNEQFF
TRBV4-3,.,CASSQDRHGNTEAFF
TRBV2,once,CASSGNSDTQYF
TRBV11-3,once,CASSSDGSTDTQYF
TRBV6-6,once,CASSYSPGDRGHEQYF